A single TCR beta chain is shown here with its context. The use of a sample-barcoded 5' primer and a J-beta primer mix characterized a second PCR of roughly 6 to 12 cycles. TCRdb re-called the 5' RACE reads with MiXCR, one entry per CDR3 protein. This sample has about 730,000 distinct CDR3 sequences, with roughly 45% found just once. The data were taken from a study of blood T cells in healthy people across ages. CDR1 and CDR2 (germline): SEHNR, FQNEAQ (reference sequence). This CDR3 comprises 15 residues. V lost 5 bases, J lost 0 bases, and 11 bases lay in between. Sequenced material: blood. This sequence originates from a woman aged 60-70 years in good health. The rearrangement links TRBV7-9 to TRBJ1-3; D unresolved. The CDR3 region is CASSPDTFSGNTIYF. The CDR3 bases are TGTGCCAGCAGCCCAGACACTTTCTCTGGAAACACCATATATTTT.